These 19 T cell receptor beta chains originate from one sample sequenced in a study of blood T cell repertoires in COVID-19. Measured with immunoSEQ multiplex PCR; TCRdb has only the in-frame clones, and not every one. The repertoire holds approximately 150,000 clones, with around 90% as singletons. Sequenced: peripheral blood. These receptors all stem from a woman aged 55-70 years who had recovered from COVID-19.

The rearrangement uses TRBV7-9 and TRBJ2-6; 8 nucleotides line up with TRBD2. V lost 3 bases, J lost 0 bases, and 4 bases stayed unmatched. The CDR3 length is 17 residues. Germline CDR1 is SEHNR and CDR2 is FQNEAQ (reference sequence). CDR3 region: CASSLGSGVSGANVLTF. CDR3 nucleotide sequence: TGTGCCAGCAGCTTGGGTAGCGGGGTCTCTGGGGCCAACGTCCTGACTTTC.

This clone was observed a handful of times. J is TRBJ2-7 and V is TRBV4-1; 10 bases are a match to TRBD1. This CDR3 has 17 residues. Trimming cost V 2 bases and J 2 bases; bases outside gene matches: 9. Germline assignment: CDR1 MGHRA and CDR2 YSYEKL. The CDR3 protein is CASSQHLTGTGAYEQYF. The DNA of the CDR3 is TGCGCCAGCAGCCAACATTTGACGGGGACAGGGGCCTACGAGCAGTACTTC.

The chain uses TRBV2 and TRBJ2-2; 7 bases match TRBD2. The V segment lost 3 bases and the J segment 5 bases; nucleotides outside the gene matches: 6. The germline gives CDR1 SNHLY, CDR2 FYNNEI. The CDR3 runs 15 residues. This chain's CDR3 is CASSETGGWTGELFF. DNA for the CDR3: TGTGCCAGCAGTGAGACGGGGGGTTGGACCGGGGAGCTGTTTTTT.

CDR3 loop: CASSHHGQGRGYTF. In DNA form, the CDR3 reads TGTGCCAGCAGCCACCATGGGCAGGGGAGAGGCTACACCTTC. The rearrangement joins TRBV3-1 (or the pseudogene TRBV3-2) to TRBJ1-2, with TRBD1 as a possible D gene (6 bases). The CDR3 loop spans 14 amino acids. With 3 bases removed from V and 8 bases from J, the gap between germline ends came to 16 bases. Germline V CDR1 and CDR2: LGHDT, YNNKEL (reference sequence).

CDR3 protein: CASSHPVSSYNEQFF. In DNA form, the CDR3 reads TGTGCCAGCAGTCACCCCGTTAGCTCCTACAATGAGCAGTTCTTC. The V gene is TRBV27, the J gene TRBJ2-1, with D unclear. The CDR3 loop spans 15 amino acids. Trimming removed 5 bases at V and 0 bases at J, with 11 bases between. CDR1 is MNHEY, CDR2 SMNVEV, per germline (reference sequence).

This chain joins TRBV7-9 and TRBJ2-3; D call uncertain. The CDR3 is 13 residues long. The germline CDR1 and CDR2 sequences are SEHNR and FQNEAQ (reference sequence). The ends were cut back, 2 bases at V and 2 bases at J, with 5 bases in the middle. CDR3 region: CASSLTATDTQYF. CDR3 DNA: TGTGCCAGCAGCTTAACAGCCACAGATACGCAGTATTTT.

The rearrangement links TRBV3-1 (or the pseudogene TRBV3-2) to TRBJ2-7; 11 nucleotides match TRBD1. This CDR3 is built from 15 residues. Germline-derived CDR1 and CDR2 are LGHDT and YNNKEL (reference sequence). After removal of 3 bases from V and 3 bases from J, the junction contained 4 bases not matched to a gene. The CDR3 region has the DNA TGTGCCAGCAGCCAGAGGACAGGGGGCAGCTACGAGCAGTACTTC. Protein: CASSQRTGGSYEQYF.

The rearrangement uses TRBV7-2 and TRBJ2-5; possibly TRBD2 for D (6 bases). The germline V gene has CDR1 SGHTA and CDR2 FQGNSA. Trimming cost V 1 base and J 5 bases, with 17 bases left between them. There are 16 residues in the CDR3. In DNA form, the CDR3 reads TGTGCCAGCAGCTTAGGGATGGGCGGGGCGCGTGAGACCCAGTACTTC. The encoded protein is CASSLGMGGARETQYF. Complete variable domain (other parts from reference TRBV7-2 and TRBJ2-5): GAGVSQSPSNKVTEKGKDVELRCDPISGHTALYWYRQSLGQGLEFLIYFQGNSAPDKSGLPSDRFSAERTGGSVSTLTIQRTQQEDSAVYLCASSLGMGGARETQYFGPGTRLLVL.

The V call is TRBV19, the J call TRBJ1-1; TRBD1 might be the D (6 bases). V was clipped by 5 bases and J by 7 bases, with 11 bases between them. CDR3 length equals 12 residues. CDR1 LNHDA and CDR2 SQIVND come from the germline V gene (reference sequence). The CDR3, as DNA: TGTGCCAGTAGTGGCCGGGACAATGAAGCTTTCTTT. Amino acids: CASSGRDNEAFF.

The J gene is TRBJ2-1, the V gene TRBV9, with TRBD2 identical over 7 bases. The germline V gene encodes CDR1 SGDLS and CDR2 YYNGEE. The ends lost 2 bases at V and 7 bases at J; junction bases unmatched: 6. The CDR3 consists of 14 residues. DNA for the CDR3: TGTGCCAGCAGCGTTTCGGCGGGGGAAAATGAGCAGTTCTTC. Residues: CASSVSAGENEQFF.

This chain connects TRBV20-1 to TRBJ1-2; D may be TRBD1 (6 bases). Per the germline V gene, CDR1 is DFQATT and CDR2 is SNEGSKA (reference sequence). This CDR3 spans 11 amino acids. The CDR3 loop reads CIRGGAYGYTF. CDR3 DNA: TGCATCCGCGGGGGCGCGTATGGCTACACCTTC.

This clone was detected once. This sequence joins TRBV5-5 and TRBJ1-1, with unresolved D. Per germline, CDR1 SGHKS and CDR2 YYEKEE (reference sequence). Trimming stripped 0 bases from V and 2 bases from J, with 8 bases between. The CDR3 covers 14 residues. The CDR3 spells CASSLGWANTEAFF. In DNA, the CDR3 is TGTGCCAGCAGCTTGGGGTGGGCCAACACTGAAGCTTTCTTT.

The chain is built from TRBV9 and TRBJ2-7; D gene uncertain. The germline CDR1 and CDR2 sequences are SGDLS and YYNGEE. The length of the CDR3 is 15 residues. The ends were cut back, 0 bases at V and 0 bases at J, with 10 bases in the middle. The CDR3 DNA reads as TGTGCCAGCAGCGTAGGGTCCACCAGCTCCTACGAGCAGTACTTC. Translating it yields CASSVGSTSSYEQYF.

This chain joins TRBV5-1 and TRBJ1-1; 7 bases match TRBD1. From germline, CDR1 is SGHRS and CDR2 YFSETQ. CDR3 length: 15 amino acids. V was pared by 0 bases and J by 1 base, with 3 bases of the junction left unmatched. This chain's CDR3 is CASSLAGTANTEAFF. In nucleotides, the CDR3 is TGCGCCAGCAGCTTGGCGGGGACAGCGAACACTGAAGCTTTCTTT.

DNA of the CDR3: TGTGCCAGCAGCGTTCATTCAGGGGGGAATGAAAAACTGTTTTTT. Translating it yields CASSVHSGGNEKLFF. The rearrangement uses TRBV9 and TRBJ1-4; 7 bases are a match to TRBD1. Germline V gives CDR1 SGDLS, CDR2 YYNGEE. The V and J ends lost 2 bases and 5 bases, in that order; junction bases with no gene match: 6. This CDR3 is 15 amino acids long.

This clone turned up a few times. The CDR3 region is CASSRGLAGETQYF. CDR3 bases: TGTGCCAGCAGTCGAGGACTAGCAGGAGAGACCCAGTACTTC. The chain couples TRBV6-5 to TRBJ2-5; TRBD2 matches at 8 bases. Germline values: CDR1 MNHEY, CDR2 SVGAGI. Unmatched junction bases numbered 6, after V lost 5 bases and J lost 4 bases. The CDR3 has 14 amino acids.

The sample holds many counts of this clone. The chain employs TRBV3-1 (or the pseudogene TRBV3-2) and TRBJ2-3; 8 positions agree with TRBD2. Germline V gives CDR1 LGHDT, CDR2 YNNKEL (reference sequence). V shed 1 base, J shed 6 bases, and the junction held 15 bases outside the gene matches. The CDR3 is 18 residues long. CDR3 bases: TGTGCCAGCAGCCAAGCCCCAGCGGGGGCCTCACCATCCGATACGCAGTATTTT. This translates into CASSQAPAGASPSDTQYF.

The genes are TRBV2 and TRBJ1-5; D possibly corresponds to TRBD1 (5 bases). Trimming removed 3 bases at V and 2 bases at J, with 14 bases between. The CDR3 runs to 16 residues. CDR1 and CDR2 (germline): SNHLY, FYNNEI. The CDR3 loop is CASSDLTTARNQPQHF. For the CDR3, the DNA is TGTGCCAGCAGTGACTTGACGACAGCACGCAATCAGCCCCAGCATTTT.

The genes are TRBV5-5 and TRBJ1-5; the D is unclear. The CDR3 totals 16 residues. The germline V and J ends were trimmed by 0 bases and 9 bases, with 19 bases remaining between them. Germline V gene sequence: CDR1 SGHKS, CDR2 YYEKEE (reference sequence). CDR3 nucleotides: TGTGCCAGCAGCTTGGCGTTGGGAGGGCCCGGGCGGCCCCAGCATTTT. This translates into CASSLALGGPGRPQHF.